These T cell receptor beta chains were read from a single sample in a study of CD8+ T cells in alopecia areata. Sequencing used immunoSEQ multiplex PCR; TCRdb keeps in-frame clones, though not all of them. This table has over 200,000 clones, approximately 61% appearing once. Here the sequenced sample was CD4+ T cells sorted from blood, taken at week 0. Receptors originate from a human donor with alopecia areata. Both conserved end residues are part of each CDR3. Fields, in order: clone size, D gene, V gene, J gene, CDR3 protein, CDR3 DNA. The D gene is left open where the match is weak. Some rows mark clone size as missing; the rest say once, few, many or name a class of expanded clone.

>.|TRBD1|TRBV18|TRBJ2-1
CASSPMDREVQFF
TGTGCCAGCTCACCAATGGACAGGGAGGTCCAGTTCTTC
>.|.|TRBV9|TRBJ2-6
CASSVVSGAGANVLTF
TGTGCCAGCAGCGTAGTCTCGGGGGCTGGGGCCAACGTCCTGACTTTC
>.|TRBD2|TRBV30|TRBJ2-5
CAWSVTSGPQETQYF
TGTGCCTGGAGTGTAACTAGCGGGCCTCAAGAGACCCAGTACTTC
>.|.|TRBV28|TRBJ2-5
CASTLRGTQYF
TGTGCCAGCACCCTGCGGGGGACCCAGTACTTC
>.|.|TRBV7-2|TRBJ2-7
CASSRTVSYEQYF
TGTGCCAGCAGCCGTACAGTTTCCTACGAGCAGTACTTC
>.|.|TRBV2|TRBJ2-3
CASSRADTQYF
TGTGCCAGCAGTAGGGCTGATACGCAGTATTTT
>few|TRBD1|TRBV5-1|TRBJ1-1
CASSAGQGMIEAFF
TGCGCCAGCAGCGCCGGACAGGGGATGATTGAAGCTTTCTTT
>.|TRBD1|TRBV5-1|TRBJ2-2
CASRLTGDDTGELFF
TGCGCCAGCAGGCTGACAGGGGACGACACCGGGGAGCTGTTTTTT
>once|TRBD1|TRBV9|TRBJ2-1
CASSVAGQAVYNEQFF
TGTGCCAGCAGCGTAGCAGGACAGGCGGTTTACAATGAGCAGTTCTTC
>.|.|TRBV5-1|TRBJ2-2
CASSFSGPGPNTGELFF
TGCGCCAGCAGCTTCTCGGGTCCGGGACCGAACACCGGGGAGCTGTTTTTT
>.|TRBD1|TRBV6-1|TRBJ1-2
CASTGQGNYGYTF
TGTGCCAGCACTGGACAGGGAAACTATGGCTACACCTTC